A single sample gave rise to the 9 T cell receptor beta chains below, sequenced in a study of T cell repertoires in cytomegalovirus infection. No antigens are known for them. TCRdb independently ran MiXCR on the reads; one entry per CDR3 protein. The sample has 900,000 to 950,000 distinct CDR3 sequences; approximately 31% are singletons. Sequencing was performed on cultured CD8+ T cells from PBMCs, taken from culture after CMV antigen stimulation. Receptors originate from a human donor in good health (CMV status not recorded). Some clones in this sample may be carry-over from other donors' samples.

The chain couples TRBV7-9 to TRBJ1-2; D call uncertain. The CDR3 consists of 14 residues. V was clipped by 2 bases and J by 6 bases, with 13 bases between them. Germline V gene data show CDR1 as SEHNR and CDR2 as FQNEAQ (reference sequence). The CDR3 sequence is CASSLLREKNGYTF. CDR3 nucleotide sequence: TGTGCCAGCAGCTTATTGCGGGAAAAGAATGGCTACACCTTC.

This chain links TRBV6-5 with TRBJ1-5, with D possibly being TRBD1 (6 bases). Germline loops: CDR1 MNHEY, CDR2 SVGAGI. V was pared by 2 bases and J by 4 bases, with 6 bases between. This CDR3 comprises 13 residues. DNA of the CDR3: TGTGCCAGCAGTTACGGACAGAATCAGCCCCAGCATTTT. Its protein product is CASSYGQNQPQHF.

There are many counts of this clonotype. This rearrangement joins TRBV4-1 to TRBJ1-4; D is possibly TRBD1 (6 bases). V was pared by 1 base and J by 4 bases, with 13 bases between. This CDR3 is built from 16 residues. Germline CDR1 is MGHRA and CDR2 is YSYEKL. The CDR3 DNA reads TGCGCCAGCAGCCAAGTCTATCGCAGGGGTAATGAAAAACTGTTTTTT. Translating gives CASSQVYRRGNEKLFF.

The chain uses TRBV6-6 and TRBJ1-1; D gene ambiguous. Germline CDR1 reads MNHNY; CDR2 reads SVGAGI (reference sequence). Trimming stripped 4 bases from V and 5 bases from J, with 20 bases between. This CDR3 region has 16 residues. The CDR3 protein is CASSCPSLGQTTEAFF. CDR3 coding DNA: TGTGCCAGCAGTTGTCCTTCCCTTGGTCAGACAACTGAAGCTTTCTTT.

This clonotype appeared a few times. This chain links TRBV27 with TRBJ1-1, with 7 bases aligning to TRBD1. V shed 6 bases, J shed 0 bases, and the junction held 7 bases outside the gene matches. CDR1 is MNHEY, CDR2 SMNVEV, per germline (reference sequence). There are 15 residues in the CDR3. In nucleotides, the CDR3 is TGTGCCAGCAGCCGACCCGACAGGGTGAACACTGAAGCTTTCTTT. It is translated as CASSRPDRVNTEAFF.

This sequence joins TRBV11-2 and TRBJ2-6, with 9 bases that match TRBD1. The CDR3 totals 21 residues. V trimming: 6 bases; J trimming: 1 base; junction bases outside the gene matches: 19. The germline CDR1 and CDR2 sequences are SGHAT and FQNNGV. The CDR3 nucleotides are TGTGCCAGCAGTTCCCTTCTTCTTCTGGGACAGGGAATGTCTGGGGCCAACGTCCTGACTTTC. It encodes CASSSLLLLGQGMSGANVLTF.

This clonotype was picked up a small number of times. This chain links TRBV7-9 with TRBJ1-6; TRBD1 aligns across 7 bases. V shed 6 bases, J shed 9 bases, and the junction held 14 bases outside the gene matches. The CDR3 totals 16 residues. CDR1 SEHNR and CDR2 FQNEAQ come from the germline V gene (reference sequence). The CDR3 coding sequence is TGTGCCAGCAGTTCACGTGGACAGGCCATAGGTTCACCCCTCCACTTT. Encoded protein: CASSSRGQAIGSPLHF.

This clonotype was counted a few times. The chain uses TRBV9 and TRBJ2-2; 11 positions agree with TRBD2. Germline V lookup: CDR1 SGDLS, CDR2 YYNGEE. Germline trimming cut 4 bases from V and 2 bases from J; bases unmatched to any gene: 10. The length of the CDR3 is 18 residues. The CDR3 DNA follows: TGTGCCAGCAGCTCTCGTGTAGCGGGGGGGCCTAACACCGGGGAGCTGTTTTTT. Translating it yields CASSSRVAGGPNTGELFF.

The sample holds a few counts of this clonotype. The V gene is TRBV7-9, the J gene TRBJ1-2; D is undetermined. CDR3 length equals 12 residues. Germline V gene data show CDR1 as SEHNR and CDR2 as FQNEAQ (reference sequence). The V gene lost 1 base and the J gene lost 6 bases, with 6 bases spanning the gap. The CDR3 spells CASSLVADGYTF. For the CDR3, the DNA is TGTGCCAGCAGCTTAGTGGCGGATGGCTACACCTTC.